This is a list of T cell receptor beta chains from one sample in a study of CD8+ T cells in alopecia areata. Produced via immunoSEQ multiplex PCR; TCRdb's table is partial and in-frame only. The repertoire holds about 110,000 clones, with 58% as singletons. Sequenced: NKG2D-low CD8+ T cells sorted from blood. Receptors originate from a human donor with alopecia areata. The CDR3 runs from the conserved cysteine through the conserved F or W. Each record gives: clone size, J gene, D gene, V gene, CDR3 length, CDR3 DNA, CDR3 protein. A D gene is named only where the DNA matches it firmly. Expanded clones get a size class; other rows say once, few or many, or leave the size out.

once TRBJ2-3 . TRBV27 16 TGTGCCAGCAGAGTAAGAGCCGGGCGACGCGGGGATACGCAGTATTTT CASRVRAGRRGDTQYF
. TRBJ2-5 TRBD2 TRBV9 16 TGTGCCAGCAGCGTATCCAGCGGGACGTACCAAGAGACCCAGTACTTC CASSVSSGTYQETQYF
. TRBJ2-7 TRBD2 TRBV29-1 15 TGCAGCGTCAACACGGGGGGGCCGAGGTCCTACGAGCAGTACTTC CSVNTGGPRSYEQYF
. TRBJ2-7 . TRBV5-1 12 TGCGCCAGCAGCTCAACGGTTTTGGAGCAGTACTTC CASSSTVLEQYF
few TRBJ2-1 . TRBV7-2 12 TGTGCCAGCAGCATGGGACTGGATGAGCAGTTCTTC CASSMGLDEQFF
. TRBJ2-7 TRBD2 TRBV28 17 TGTGCCAGCAGTTTAAGGTCGGGACTAGACACACTCTACGAGCAGTACTTC CASSLRSGLDTLYEQYF
. TRBJ1-5 TRBD1 TRBV19 14 TGTGCCACCTGGGACAGCTATAGCAATCAGCCCCAGCATTTT CATWDSYSNQPQHF
. TRBJ2-1 . TRBV29-1 11 TGCAGCACCCGGGAGTACAATGAGCAGTTCTTC CSTREYNEQFF
. TRBJ2-7 . TRBV7-6 13 TGTGCCAGCACCCTTGGGGGGAGCTACGAGCAGTACTTC CASTLGGSYEQYF
. TRBJ1-2 . TRBV5-5 14 TGTGCCAGCAGCTCGGCGGACAGTCTCTATGGCTACACCTTC CASSSADSLYGYTF
. TRBJ2-1 . TRBV4-1 12 TGCGCCAGCAGCCAGGGTTACAATGAGCAGTTCTTC CASSQGYNEQFF
. TRBJ1-1 TRBD1 TRBV7-6 15 TGTGCCAGCAGCTTAGTGGCAGGGGGAGGCACTGAAGCTTTCTTT CASSLVAGGGTEAFF
. TRBJ2-1 . TRBV5-5 11 TGTGCCAGCAGCTCGAACAATGAGCAGTTCTTC CASSSNNEQFF
few TRBJ2-3 . TRBV28 14 TGTGCCAGCACCCACGGGTCCGGCACAGATACGCAGTATTTT CASTHGSGTDTQYF
. TRBJ2-7 . TRBV11-2 15 TGTGCCAGCAGCTTAGAAGGAGCCGGCTCCTACGAGCAGTACTTC CASSLEGAGSYEQYF
few TRBJ1-4 . TRBV6-6 11 TGTGCCAGCAGCCCCGGGTGGAGACTGTTTTTT CASSPGWRLFF
. TRBJ2-7 . TRBV29-1 18 TGCAGCGTTGAAGCGCCACTTGGCGGGGTCCTTCCTTTATACGAGCAGTACTTC CSVEAPLGGVLPLYEQYF
. TRBJ1-2 . TRBV20-1 11 TGCAGTGCTAGGACACAGGATGGCTACACCTTC CSARTQDGYTF
. TRBJ1-2 TRBD1 TRBV18 15 TGTGCCAGCTCACTAATTCGGGACAGTACCTATGGCTACACCTTC CASSLIRDSTYGYTF
. TRBJ2-7 . TRBV28 13 TGTGCCAGCAGGAGCGGAAGCTCCTACGAGCAGTACTTC CASRSGSSYEQYF
. TRBJ2-2 . TRBV11-1 12 TGTGCCAGCAGCTTATTCTCCGGGGAGCTGTTTTTT CASSLFSGELFF
. TRBJ2-3 . TRBV29-1 13 TGCAGCGTGACTCGGACAAGCACAGATACGCAGTATTTT CSVTRTSTDTQYF